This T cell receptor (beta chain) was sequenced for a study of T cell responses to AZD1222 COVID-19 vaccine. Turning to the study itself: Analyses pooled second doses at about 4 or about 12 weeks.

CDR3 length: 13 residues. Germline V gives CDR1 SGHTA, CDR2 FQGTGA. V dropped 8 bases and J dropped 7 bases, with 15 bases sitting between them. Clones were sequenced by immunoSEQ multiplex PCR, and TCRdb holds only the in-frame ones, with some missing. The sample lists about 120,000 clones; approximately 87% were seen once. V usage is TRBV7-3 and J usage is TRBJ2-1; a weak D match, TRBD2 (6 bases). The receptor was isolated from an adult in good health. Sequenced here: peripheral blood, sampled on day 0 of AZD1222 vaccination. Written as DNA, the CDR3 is TGTGCCAGCTCCCGGGACTCTCCGAATGAGCAGTTCTTC. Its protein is CASSRDSPNEQFF.